This record covers a single T cell receptor (beta chain). Its antigen is unknown. A junction end diverges from the germline sequence, so it may reflect a read error. These data belong to a study of cytotoxic CD8 clonotypes in ibrutinib-treated CLL. The overall study: For this cohort, patients were some eleven relapsed/refractory and some 15 treatment-naive, while under 18 were IGHV unmutated. Response samples were obtained once patients had received a median about 12 months of treatment, range 6 to 36. Notes on the study in general: There were few public clonotypes, and on treatment they contracted or stayed stable.

Germline loops: CDR1 KGHSH, CDR2 LQKENI. The CDR3 runs 16 residues. The targeted sequencing depth was 1 in 200,000 to 1 in 1 million T cells. The repertoire was sequenced with immunoSEQ multiplex PCR; TCRdb's copy has only in-frame clones and lacks some. Among approximately 320,000 clones listed, roughly 67% were seen once. This chain joins TRBV18 and TRBJ2-2; 10 bases align to TRBD1. The specimen was PBMCs, collected after 36 months of ibrutinib treatment. The source is a human donor with chronic lymphocytic leukemia. The CDR3: CASSRRQGAKTGELFF. In nucleotides, the CDR3 is TGTGCCAGCTCACGCCGACAGGGGGCGAAGACCGGGGAGCTGTTTTTT.